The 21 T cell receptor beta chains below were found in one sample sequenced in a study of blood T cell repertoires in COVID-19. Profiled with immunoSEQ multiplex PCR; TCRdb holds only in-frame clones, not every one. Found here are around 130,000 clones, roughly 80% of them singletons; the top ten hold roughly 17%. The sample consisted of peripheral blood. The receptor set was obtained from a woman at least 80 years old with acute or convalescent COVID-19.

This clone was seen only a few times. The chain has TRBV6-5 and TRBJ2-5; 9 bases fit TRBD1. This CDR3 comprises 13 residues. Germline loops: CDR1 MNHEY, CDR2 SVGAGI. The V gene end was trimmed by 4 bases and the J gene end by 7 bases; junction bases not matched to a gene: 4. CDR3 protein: CASSWGQGATQYF. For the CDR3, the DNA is TGTGCCAGCAGTTGGGGACAGGGAGCGACCCAGTACTTC.

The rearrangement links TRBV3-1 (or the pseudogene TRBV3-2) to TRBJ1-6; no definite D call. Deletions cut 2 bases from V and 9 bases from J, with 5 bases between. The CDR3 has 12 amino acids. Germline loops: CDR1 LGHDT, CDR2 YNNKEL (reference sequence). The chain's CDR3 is CASSQSSSPLHF. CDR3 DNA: TGTGCCAGCAGCCAAAGTAGTTCACCCCTCCACTTT.

DNA of the CDR3: TGTGCCAGCAGCTTGTCGGCAGGGTATGGCTACACCTTC. Translation: CASSLSAGYGYTF. V gene TRBV5-6 combines with J gene TRBJ1-2; D may be TRBD1 (5 bases). The V gene lost 1 base and the J gene lost 5 bases, with 9 bases spanning the gap. The CDR3 length is 13 residues. Per the germline V gene, CDR1 is SGHDT and CDR2 is YYEEEE.

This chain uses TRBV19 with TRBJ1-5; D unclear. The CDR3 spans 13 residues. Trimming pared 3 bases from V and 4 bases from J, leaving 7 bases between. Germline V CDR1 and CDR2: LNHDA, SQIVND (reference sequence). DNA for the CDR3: TGTGCCAGTAGTATGGCAGTGAATCAGCCCCAGCATTTT. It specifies CASSMAVNQPQHF.

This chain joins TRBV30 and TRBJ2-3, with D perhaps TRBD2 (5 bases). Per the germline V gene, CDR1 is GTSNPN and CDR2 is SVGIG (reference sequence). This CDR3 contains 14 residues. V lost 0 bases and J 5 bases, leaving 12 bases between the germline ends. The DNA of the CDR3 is TGTGCCTGGAGTGTAGGAAGAAGCGGAGATACGCAGTATTTT. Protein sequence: CAWSVGRSGDTQYF.

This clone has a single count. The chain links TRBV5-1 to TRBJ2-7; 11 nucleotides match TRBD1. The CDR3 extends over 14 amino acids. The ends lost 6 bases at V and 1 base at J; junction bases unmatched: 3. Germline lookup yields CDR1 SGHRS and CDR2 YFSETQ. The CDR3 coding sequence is TGCGCCAGCAAGGGACAGGGGGAGTCCTACGAGCAGTACTTC. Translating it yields CASKGQGESYEQYF.

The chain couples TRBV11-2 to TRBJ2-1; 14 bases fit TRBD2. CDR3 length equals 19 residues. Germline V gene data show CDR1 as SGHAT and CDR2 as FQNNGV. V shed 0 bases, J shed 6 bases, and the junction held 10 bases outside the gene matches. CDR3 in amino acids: CASSLETLPGLAGGNEQFF. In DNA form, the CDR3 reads TGTGCCAGCAGCTTAGAGACACTTCCCGGACTAGCGGGAGGCAATGAGCAGTTCTTC.

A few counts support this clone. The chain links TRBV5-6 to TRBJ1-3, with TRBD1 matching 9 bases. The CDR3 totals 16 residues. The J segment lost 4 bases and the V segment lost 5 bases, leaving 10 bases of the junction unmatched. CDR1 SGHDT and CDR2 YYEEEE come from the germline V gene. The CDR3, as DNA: TGTGCCAGCAGGGGTCGGGGACAGGGTATCGGAAACACCATATATTTT. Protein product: CASRGRGQGIGNTIYF.

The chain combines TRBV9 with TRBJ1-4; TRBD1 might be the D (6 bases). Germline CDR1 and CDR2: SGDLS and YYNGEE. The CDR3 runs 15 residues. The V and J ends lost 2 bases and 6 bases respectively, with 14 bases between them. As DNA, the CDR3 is TGTGCCAGCAGCGTCCGGGACAATCCAGATGAAAAACTGTTTTTT. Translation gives CASSVRDNPDEKLFF.

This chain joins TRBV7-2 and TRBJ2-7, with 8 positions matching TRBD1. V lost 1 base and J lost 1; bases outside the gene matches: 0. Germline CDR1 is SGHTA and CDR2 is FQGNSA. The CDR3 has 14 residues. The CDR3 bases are TGTGCCAGCAGCTTAGGGACAGGGTCCTACGAGCAGTACTTC. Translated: CASSLGTGSYEQYF.

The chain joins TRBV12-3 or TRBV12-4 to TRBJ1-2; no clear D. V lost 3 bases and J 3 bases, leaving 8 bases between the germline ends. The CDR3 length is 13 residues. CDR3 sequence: CASSFDNHYGYTF. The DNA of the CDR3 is TGTGCCAGCAGTTTCGACAATCACTATGGCTACACCTTC.

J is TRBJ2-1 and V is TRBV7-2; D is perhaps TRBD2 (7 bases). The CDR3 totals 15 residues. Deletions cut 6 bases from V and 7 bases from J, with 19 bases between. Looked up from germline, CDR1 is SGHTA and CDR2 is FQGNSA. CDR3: CASRSGGGRLNEQFF. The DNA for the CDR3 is TGTGCCAGCAGGTCTGGGGGGGGCCGGTTAAATGAGCAGTTCTTC.

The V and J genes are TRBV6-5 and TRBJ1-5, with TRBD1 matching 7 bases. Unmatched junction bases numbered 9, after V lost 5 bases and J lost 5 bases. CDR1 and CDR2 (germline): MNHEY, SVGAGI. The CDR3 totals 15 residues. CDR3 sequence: CASSIRDSRDQPQHF. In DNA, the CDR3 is TGTGCCAGCAGTATCAGGGACAGCCGGGATCAGCCCCAGCATTTT.

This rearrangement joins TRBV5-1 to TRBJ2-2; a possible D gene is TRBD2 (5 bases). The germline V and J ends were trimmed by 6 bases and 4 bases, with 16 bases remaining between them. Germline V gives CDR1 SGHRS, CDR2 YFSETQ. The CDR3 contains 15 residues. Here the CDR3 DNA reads TGCGCCAGCACCGCTTATTCGGGGAGCACCGGGGAGCTGTTTTTT. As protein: CASTAYSGSTGELFF.

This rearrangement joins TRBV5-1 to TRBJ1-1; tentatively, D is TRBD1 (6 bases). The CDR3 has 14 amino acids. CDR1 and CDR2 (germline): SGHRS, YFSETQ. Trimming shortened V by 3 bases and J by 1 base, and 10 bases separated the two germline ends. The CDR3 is CASSSRTANTEAFF. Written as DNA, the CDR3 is TGCGCCAGCAGCTCGCGGACAGCGAACACTGAAGCTTTCTTT.

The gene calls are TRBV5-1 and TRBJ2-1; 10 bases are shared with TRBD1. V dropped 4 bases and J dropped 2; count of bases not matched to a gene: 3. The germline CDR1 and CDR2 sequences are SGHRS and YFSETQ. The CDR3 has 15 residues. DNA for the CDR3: TGCGCCAGCAGCATCGGGACAGGGGCCTACAATGAGCAGTTCTTC. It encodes CASSIGTGAYNEQFF.

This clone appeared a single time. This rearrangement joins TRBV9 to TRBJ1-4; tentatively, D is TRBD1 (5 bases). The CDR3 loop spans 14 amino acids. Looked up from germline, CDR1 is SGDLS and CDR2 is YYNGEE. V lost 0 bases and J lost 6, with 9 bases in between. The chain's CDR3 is CASSVGRVHEKLFF. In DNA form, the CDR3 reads TGTGCCAGCAGCGTAGGCAGGGTTCATGAAAAACTGTTTTTT.

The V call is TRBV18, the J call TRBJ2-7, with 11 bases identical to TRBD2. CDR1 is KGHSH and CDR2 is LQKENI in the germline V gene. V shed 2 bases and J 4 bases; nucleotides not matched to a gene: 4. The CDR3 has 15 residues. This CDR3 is CASSPSSGRKYEQYF. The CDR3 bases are TGTGCCAGCTCACCATCTAGCGGGAGGAAGTACGAGCAGTACTTC.

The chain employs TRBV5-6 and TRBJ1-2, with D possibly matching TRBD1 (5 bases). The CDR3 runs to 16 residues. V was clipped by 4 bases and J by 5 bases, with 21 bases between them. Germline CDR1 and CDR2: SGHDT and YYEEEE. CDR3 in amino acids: CASSPRQTVGLYGYTF. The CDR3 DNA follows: TGTGCCAGCAGCCCCAGACAGACAGTTGGGTTATATGGCTACACCTTC.

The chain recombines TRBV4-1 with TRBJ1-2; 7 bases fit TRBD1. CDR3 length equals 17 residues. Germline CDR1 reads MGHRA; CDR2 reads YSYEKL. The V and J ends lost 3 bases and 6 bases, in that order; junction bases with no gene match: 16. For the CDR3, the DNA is TGCGCCAGCAGCCAGACCAACCGGCGTACAGGGGTGGATGGCTACACCTTC. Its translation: CASSQTNRRTGVDGYTF.

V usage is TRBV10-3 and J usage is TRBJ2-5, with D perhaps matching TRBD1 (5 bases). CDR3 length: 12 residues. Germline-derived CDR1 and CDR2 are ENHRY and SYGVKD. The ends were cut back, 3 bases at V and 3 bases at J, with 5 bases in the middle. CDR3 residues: CAISDREETQYF. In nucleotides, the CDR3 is TGTGCCATCAGTGACAGGGAAGAGACCCAGTACTTC.